This passage covers 19 T cell receptor beta chains from one sample sequenced in a study of CXCR3-negative and CXCR3-positive naive CD8 T cells. Each TRB cDNA library was prepared by 5' RACE (with UMI labels). For each CDR3 protein, TCRdb gives one entry from its re-call of the 5' RACE reads, without DNA. The sample's table shows 40,000 to 45,000 distinct CDR3 sequences. The material sequenced was naive CXCR3- CD8+ T cells from blood. Subset indicated: CD45RO-CCR7+CD27+CD95- naive CD8+ T cells lacking CXCR3 (TNR3-). Receptors originate from a human donor in good health. Some clones in this sample may be carry-over from other donors' samples.

CDR3: CSAPGQAGTEAFF. The rearrangement joins TRBV29-1 to TRBJ1-1; the D gene TCRdb calls, TRBD1, cannot be checked with no DNA. The length of the CDR3 is 13 residues. The germline V gene encodes CDR1 SQVTM and CDR2 ANQGSEA.

This sequence joins TRBV20-1 and TRBJ2-2; without DNA, the TCRdb call of TRBD1 cannot be checked. The CDR3 is 15 residues long. Germline CDR1 DFQATT, CDR2 SNEGSKA (reference sequence). CDR3 in amino acids: CSARLTGNEAGELFF.

J is TRBJ1-2 and V is TRBV14. Germline V gene sequence: CDR1 SGHDN, CDR2 FVKESK. The CDR3 is 13 amino acids. CDR3 in amino acids: CASSQVQFGGYTF.

This sequence joins TRBV9 and TRBJ1-1. The CDR3 has 14 residues. The germline CDR1 and CDR2 sequences are SGDLS and YYNGEE. CDR3 in amino acids: CASLDSNAHTEAFF.

J is TRBJ1-5 and V is TRBV7-9. The CDR3 has 12 residues. Germline loops: CDR1 SEHNR, CDR2 FQNEAQ (reference sequence). This chain's CDR3 is CASSLGSQPQHF.

The chain uses TRBV6-1 and TRBJ2-1. CDR3 length equals 17 residues. Germline V CDR1 and CDR2: MNHNS, SASEGT. The CDR3 sequence is CASSHFGRVDNYNEQFF.

In terms of frequency, this clonotype is medium-sized. The chain links TRBV4-2 to TRBJ2-1; TCRdb's D call, TRBD1, is unchecked because there is no DNA. The CDR3 runs to 14 residues. Germline lookup yields CDR1 LGHNA and CDR2 YNFKEQ. The CDR3: CASTGPGENNEQFF.

The chain couples TRBV12-3 or TRBV12-4 to TRBJ1-2; TCRdb outputs TRBD1, but without DNA this stays unchecked. This CDR3 has 17 residues. This chain's CDR3 is CANLPRSRGPGVYGYTF.

The gene calls are TRBV27 and TRBJ2-7; the D gene TCRdb calls, TRBD1, cannot be checked with no DNA. The CDR3 runs 13 residues. The V gene's germline CDR1 is MNHEY and CDR2 SMNVEV (reference sequence). CDR3 protein: CASSLTGGYEQYF.

The chain couples TRBV27 to TRBJ2-7; there is no DNA to check the TCRdb D call of TRBD1. Germline V gene lookup returns CDR1 MNHEY and CDR2 SMNVEV (reference sequence). The CDR3 runs to 13 residues. The CDR3 here is CASRDREHYEQYF.

The gene calls are TRBV29-1 and TRBJ2-2; TCRdb calls TRBD1, which cannot be checked without DNA. Germline CDR1 reads SQVTM; CDR2 reads ANQGSEA. The length of the CDR3 is 15 residues. The CDR3 sequence: CSVEVGTWGAGELFF.

The chain employs TRBV20-1 and TRBJ2-7; the D call from TCRdb, TRBD2, cannot be confirmed without DNA. CDR3 size: 15 residues. The germline gives CDR1 DFQATT, CDR2 SNEGSKA (reference sequence). The CDR3 sequence: CSARKSGGAVYEQYF.

CDR3 region: CASSRGTQETQYF. The rearrangement links TRBV7-7 to TRBJ2-5; TCRdb's D gene call, TRBD2, goes unchecked for lack of DNA. Germline V gives CDR1 SSHAT, CDR2 FNYEAQ (reference sequence). The CDR3 spans 13 residues.

The rearrangement uses TRBV20-1 and TRBJ2-1; the D gene TCRdb calls, TRBD1, cannot be checked with no DNA. The CDR3 extends over 13 amino acids. Germline CDR1 and CDR2: DFQATT and SNEGSKA (reference sequence). CDR3 amino acids: CSERGTGYNEQFF.

This chain joins TRBV24-1 and TRBJ2-2. The CDR3 sequence is 15 residues long. The germline V gene encodes CDR1 KGHDR and CDR2 SFDVKD. The CDR3 sequence: CATSDLSANTGELFF.

V usage is TRBV6-6 and J usage is TRBJ1-1; lacking DNA, the TRBD1 call made by TCRdb goes unchecked. The length of the CDR3 is 14 residues. Looked up from germline, CDR1 is MNHNY and CDR2 is SVGAGI (reference sequence). This CDR3 is CASSEPGQPMEAFF.

This rearrangement joins TRBV7-2 to TRBJ2-5; the D gene TCRdb calls, TRBD2, cannot be checked with no DNA. Germline V lookup: CDR1 SGHTA, CDR2 FQGNSA. The CDR3 has 17 amino acids. CDR3 protein: CASSLPGTSGNQETQYF.

This sequence joins TRBV7-8 and TRBJ2-2; the TCRdb D gene call, TRBD1, has no DNA to confirm it. CDR3 length: 17 residues. Looked up from germline, CDR1 is SGHVS and CDR2 is FQNEAQ. The CDR3 sequence is CASSLKRQASNTGELFF. Full variable domain (rest looked up from reference TRBV7-8 and TRBJ2-2): GAGVSQSPRYKVAKRGQDVALRCDPISGHVSLFWYQQALGQGPEFLTYFQNEAQLDKSGLPSDRFFAERPEGSVSTLKIQRTQQEDSAVYLCASSLKRQASNTGELFFGEGSRLTVL.

The V call is TRBV29-1, the J call TRBJ2-5; no DNA is available, so the TRBD1 call from TCRdb remains unchecked. The CDR3 has 13 amino acids. Germline loops: CDR1 SQVTM, CDR2 ANQGSEA. CDR3 protein: CSVEGAGMETQYF. The variable domain in full, completed from reference TRBV29-1 and TRBJ2-5, reads SAVISQKPSRDICQRGTSLTIQCQVDSQVTMMFWYRQQPGQSLTLIATANQGSEATYESGFVIDKFPISRPNLTFSTLTVSNMSPEDSSIYLCSVEGAGMETQYFGPGTRLLVL.